This TCR beta chain was recorded in a study of radiation and T cells in renal cell carcinoma. The method was immunoSEQ multiplex PCR; TCRdb's version includes in-frame clones alone and lacks a portion of them. The table has tens of thousands of clones, 89% seen once. The germline gives CDR1 SQVTM, CDR2 ANQGSEA. Trimming cost V 6 bases and J 3 bases, with 9 bases left between them. The CDR3 has 11 amino acids. The time point: blood 4 weeks post-SBRT, at nephrectomy. Treatment meaning: 15 Gy SBRT to primary tumor, nephrectomy 4 weeks later. This receptor was taken from an older woman with renal cell carcinoma. The starting material was blood, obtained from a patient whose treatment included radiotherapy and nephrectomy. The rearrangement links TRBV29-1 to TRBJ2-7; D is undetermined. The CDR3 loop reads CSVATSYEQYF. The CDR3 nucleotides read TGCAGCGTCGCCACCAGCTACGAGCAGTACTTC.